This passage covers 9 T cell receptor beta chains from one sample sequenced in a study of circulating and synovial CD4+ cells in juvenile arthritis. The data were produced by immunoSEQ multiplex PCR, yet TCRdb's version contains in-frame clones alone and is incomplete. Of roughly 32,000 clones in the sample, roughly 96% were seen once. Material: CD4+ T cells from blood. The receptors originated from a human donor with juvenile idiopathic arthritis.

This clone was counted once. The CDR3 sequence: CASTTRDRGLGSEKLFF. CDR3 nucleotides: TGTGCCAGTACCACCCGGGACAGGGGGCTTGGAAGTGAAAAACTGTTTTTT. The V call is TRBV19, the J call TRBJ1-4; 12 nucleotides agree with TRBD1. This CDR3 is built from 17 residues. Trimming at V came to 7 bases and at J to 7 bases, leaving 13 bases not matched to a gene. Germline assignment: CDR1 LNHDA and CDR2 SQIVND (reference sequence).

This clone came up once. The chain uses TRBV27 and TRBJ1-2; 7 positions agree with TRBD1. Germline assignment: CDR1 MNHEY and CDR2 SMNVEV (reference sequence). This CDR3 has 15 amino acids. The V and J ends lost 5 bases and 7 bases, in that order; junction bases with no gene match: 13. The CDR3 coding sequence is TGTGCCAGCAGTCTGCTCAGGGGGGAGCGAGGTGGCTACACCTTC. Amino acids: CASSLLRGERGGYTF.

The rearrangement links TRBV9 to TRBJ2-3; 7 bases match TRBD1. Germline CDR1 SGDLS, CDR2 YYNGEE. V lost 3 bases to trimming and J lost 5 bases; unmatched junction nucleotides: 9. CDR3 length equals 15 residues. This CDR3 is CASSADRDFGDTQYF. DNA of the CDR3: TGTGCCAGCAGCGCTGACAGGGATTTTGGAGATACGCAGTATTTT.

The chain recombines TRBV28 with TRBJ1-2; D gene uncertain. In germline, CDR1 is MDHEN, CDR2 SYDVKM. V gave up 5 bases and J gave up 0 bases, with 13 bases separating them. The CDR3 runs 15 residues. The CDR3 loop reads CASSLPGATNYGYTF. The CDR3 coding sequence is TGTGCCAGCAGTCTTCCCGGAGCCACTAACTATGGCTACACCTTC.

The rearrangement uses TRBV19 and TRBJ2-1; 7 bases map to TRBD1. V was pared by 6 bases and J by 2 bases, with 16 bases of the junction left unmatched. The CDR3 is made up of 18 amino acids. CDR1 is LNHDA, CDR2 SQIVND, per germline (reference sequence). CDR3 residues: CASSPRPLTGWTYNEQFF. Written as DNA, the CDR3 is TGTGCCAGTAGCCCGAGACCCTTGACAGGGTGGACCTACAATGAGCAGTTCTTC.

The chain combines TRBV5-1 with TRBJ2-7; TRBD1 is a possible D gene (5 bases). This CDR3 comprises 13 residues. Trimming took off 4 bases at V and 2 bases at J, with 10 bases between the two ends. Germline V lookup: CDR1 SGHRS, CDR2 YFSETQ. CDR3 region: CASSPTDTYEQYF. The CDR3 DNA sequence: TGCGCCAGCAGCCCGACAGATACCTACGAGCAGTACTTC.

The genes are TRBV2 and TRBJ1-3; D gene ambiguous. The V gene's germline CDR1 is SNHLY and CDR2 FYNNEI. The V gene lost 7 bases and the J gene lost 0 bases, with 7 bases spanning the gap. This CDR3 has 13 residues. In DNA form, the CDR3 reads TGTGCCAGCACAGGCCTCTCTGGAAACACCATATATTTT. Protein: CASTGLSGNTIYF.

This chain links TRBV7-3 with TRBJ2-2; possibly TRBD1 for D (6 bases). Trimming left V 6 bases short and J 6 bases short, with 14 bases between. The CDR3 runs 14 residues. The V gene's germline CDR1 is SGHTA and CDR2 FQGTGA. DNA of the CDR3: TGTGCCAGCAGAGCCGGGACATTATCCGGGGAGCTGTTTTTT. Protein product: CASRAGTLSGELFF.

This clone was recorded only once. DNA of the CDR3: TGTGCCAGCAGCCCCCGAGACAGGGCGAATGGCTACACCTTC. Its protein is CASSPRDRANGYTF. The V call is TRBV11-2, the J call TRBJ1-2; TRBD1 matches at 7 bases. This CDR3 comprises 14 residues. J lost 6 bases, V lost 5 bases, and 9 bases had no gene match. Germline lookup yields CDR1 SGHAT and CDR2 FQNNGV.